This TCR beta chain was found in a study of PD-1 blockade in classical Hodgkin lymphoma. Worth noting for this clone: Its matching antigen is unknown.

Per the germline V gene, CDR1 is MDHEN and CDR2 is SYDVKM. The CDR3 runs 16 residues. V was shortened by 5 bases and J by 2 bases, with 18 bases between the two germline ends. Time point defined: cycle 4 day 1 (C4D1), after five to seven weeks of nivolumab. Following autologous stem cell transplantation, relapse occurred in every patient, and exposure to brentuximab vedotin varied. Magnetic negative selection of thawed PBMCs was the method by which CD4+ T cells were purified. Profiling relied on immunoSEQ multiplex PCR, and the TCRdb table lists in-frame clones only, not all of them. In the table there are 15,000 to 20,000 clones, around 75% of which are singletons. Regarding the study as a whole: Newly diagnosed patients had baseline TCR diversity that was reportedly lower than that of healthy donors.

Specimen: CD4+ T cells from blood, collected before the fourth cycle of nivolumab. V is TRBV28 and J is TRBJ1-1, with D possibly TRBD1 on 5 matching bases. The clonotype was recovered from a human donor with classical Hodgkin lymphoma. The CDR3 nucleotides are TGTGCCAGCAGTCCTTCAGGGATGGGATATAACACTGAAGCTTTCTTT. Its protein is CASSPSGMGYNTEAFF.